The 29 T cell receptor beta chains in this list originate from one sample, sequenced in a study of shared clonotypes between healthy human individuals. Only in-frame clones appear in the TCRdb table, and some are missing; sequencing was by immunoSEQ multiplex PCR. Of over 2 million clones detected, less than 95% appear once; the ten largest clones hold 0.3% to 0.4%. The sequenced sample was naive CD4+ T cells from PBMCs. Sample subset: CD45RA+ positively selected. The receptor set was obtained from a man between 18 and 35 years old in good health. Some clones in this sample may be carry-over from other donors' samples.

The rearrangement uses TRBV7-9 and TRBJ2-5, with 7 bases lining up with TRBD2. The CDR3 loop spans 14 amino acids. Germline values: CDR1 SEHNR, CDR2 FQNEAQ (reference sequence). The trim removed 1 base at V and 3 bases at J, leaving 2 bases unmatched. The CDR3 here is CASSLVAGEETQYF. The CDR3 nucleotides are TGTGCCAGCAGCTTAGTTGCGGGGGAAGAGACCCAGTACTTC.

The rearrangement uses TRBV29-1 and TRBJ2-2; TRBD1 might be the D (6 bases). The ends were cut back, 6 bases at V and 1 base at J, with 9 bases in the middle. This CDR3 contains 13 residues. Germline V gene lookup returns CDR1 SQVTM and CDR2 ANQGSEA. The CDR3 coding sequence is TGCAGCGTCCTACAGGGGAACACCGGGGAGCTGTTTTTT. Its translation: CSVLQGNTGELFF.

The CDR3 reads CASSSPTGVRGYTF. The CDR3 region has the DNA TGTGCCAGCAGTTCACCTACAGGGGTTCGTGGCTACACCTTC. V usage is TRBV6-5 and J usage is TRBJ1-2, with 7 bases fitting TRBD1. Germline CDR1 and CDR2: MNHEY and SVGAGI. This CDR3 contains 14 residues. The trim removed 4 bases at V and 7 bases at J, leaving 9 bases unmatched.

The chain joins TRBV28 to TRBJ1-1; D unclear. This CDR3 contains 14 residues. Germline lookup yields CDR1 MDHEN and CDR2 SYDVKM. Between the trimmed V and J ends, which lost 6 bases and 1 base, there was a span of 12 bases. The CDR3 loop is CASRLGRRNTEAFF. The CDR3 DNA sequence: TGTGCCAGCAGACTCGGCCGGCGGAACACTGAAGCTTTCTTT.

The chain couples TRBV28 to TRBJ1-1, with TRBD1 matching over 9 bases. V trimming: 8 bases; J trimming: 10 bases; junction bases outside the gene matches: 14. CDR1 is MDHEN, CDR2 SYDVKM, per germline. This CDR3 has 14 amino acids. The CDR3 DNA sequence: TGTGCCAGCGCCTTAGCCGGGACAGGGATTGTAGCTTTCTTT. As protein: CASALAGTGIVAFF.

V usage is TRBV4-1 and J usage is TRBJ2-7; 7 positions match TRBD1. With 0 bases clipped from V and 6 bases from J, the junction kept 5 bases outside the gene matches. Looked up from germline, CDR1 is MGHRA and CDR2 is YSYEKL. The CDR3 consists of 14 residues. The CDR3 sequence: CASSQERPGGEQYF. CDR3 bases: TGCGCCAGCAGCCAAGAACGCCCAGGGGGCGAGCAGTACTTC.

This chain joins TRBV5-1 and TRBJ1-4; 7 nucleotides match TRBD1. V lost 3 bases to trimming and J lost 4 bases; unmatched junction nucleotides: 9. CDR1 SGHRS and CDR2 YFSETQ come from the germline V gene. This CDR3 spans 16 amino acids. The CDR3: CASSSSGQALNEKLFF. DNA of the CDR3: TGCGCCAGCAGCTCCTCCGGACAGGCCCTTAATGAAAAACTGTTTTTT.

This chain joins TRBV4-2 and TRBJ1-1; D gene ambiguous. Looked up from germline, CDR1 is LGHNA and CDR2 is YNFKEQ. The CDR3 loop spans 15 amino acids. V lost 1 base and J lost 3, with 12 bases in between. CDR3 protein: CASSQGRQVDTEAFF. The DNA for the CDR3 is TGTGCCAGCAGCCAAGGTAGGCAAGTCGACACTGAAGCTTTCTTT.

The chain carries TRBV6-6 and TRBJ1-1; D is uncertain. This CDR3 region has 15 residues. V gave up 6 bases and J gave up 1 base, with 15 bases separating them. Looked up from germline, CDR1 is MNHNY and CDR2 is SVGAGI (reference sequence). The CDR3 here is CASSPEGRRNTEAFF. The CDR3 DNA sequence: TGTGCCAGCAGCCCAGAGGGCAGGAGGAACACTGAAGCTTTCTTT.

V usage is TRBV6-1 and J usage is TRBJ2-2, with D tentatively TRBD1 or TRBD2 (6 bases each). V was cut by 3 bases and J by 5 bases, with 13 bases left in between. Germline V gene data show CDR1 as MNHNS and CDR2 as SASEGT. The CDR3 sequence is 15 residues long. Written as DNA, the CDR3 is TGTGCCAGCAGTGATTGGGGGGCAGGTACCGGGGAGCTGTTTTTT. Its protein is CASSDWGAGTGELFF.

This clone has more than one count but fewer than ten. Other DNA sequences within the sample encode an identical CDR3. The chain employs TRBV5-4 and TRBJ1-1; D unclear. V lost 3 bases and J lost 7, with 10 bases in between. Germline CDR1 reads SGHNT; CDR2 reads YYREEE (reference sequence). The CDR3 contains 12 residues. This CDR3 is CASSSSVGEAFF. The CDR3 DNA is TGTGCCAGCAGCTCTTCGGTAGGTGAAGCTTTCTTT.

The chain links TRBV7-3 to TRBJ2-2; 8 positions match TRBD2. The trim removed 1 base at V and 4 bases at J, leaving 5 bases unmatched. CDR1 SGHTA and CDR2 FQGTGA come from the germline V gene. The CDR3 spans 16 residues. CDR3 nucleotide sequence: TGTGCCAGCAGCTTAAATTCAGCGGGAGCCACCGGGGAGCTGTTTTTT. Its translation: CASSLNSAGATGELFF. The full variable domain, its missing parts supplied by reference TRBV7-3 and TRBJ2-2, is GAGVSQTPSNKVTEKGKYVELRCDPISGHTALYWYRQSLGQGPEFLIYFQGTGAADDSGLPNDRFFAVRPEGSVSTLKIQRTERGDSAVYLCASSLNSAGATGELFFGEGSRLTVL.

The chain joins TRBV4-2 to TRBJ1-2; D gene unclear. V lost 0 bases and J lost 4, with 18 bases in between. The CDR3 has 17 residues. Germline CDR1 is LGHNA and CDR2 is YNFKEQ. The CDR3 region is CASSQDFSAASGYGYTF. The CDR3 coding sequence is TGTGCCAGCAGCCAAGATTTTTCGGCGGCTTCGGGCTATGGCTACACCTTC.

The CDR3 region is CASGVVHEQFF. In nucleotides, the CDR3 is TGCGCCAGTGGCGTGGTCCATGAGCAGTTCTTC. The chain carries TRBV5-1 and TRBJ2-1; D is ambiguous. The CDR3 is 11 amino acids. CDR1 and CDR2 from the germline V gene are SGHRS and YFSETQ. The ends were cut back, 8 bases at V and 8 bases at J, with 11 bases in the middle.

A single count supports this clone. The CDR3 sequence is CASSWADRESDGNIQYF. CDR3 DNA sequence: TGCGCCAGCAGCTGGGCGGATAGGGAATCGGACGGAAACATTCAGTACTTC. V is TRBV5-1 and J is TRBJ2-4; D not resolved. This CDR3 contains 17 residues. Per germline, CDR1 SGHRS and CDR2 YFSETQ. Trimming shortened V by 3 bases and J by 6 bases, and 22 bases separated the two germline ends.

In its sample, this clone was seen once. The chain joins TRBV29-1 to TRBJ2-1; a possible D gene is TRBD2 (6 bases). The CDR3 is 13 amino acids. CDR1 SQVTM and CDR2 ANQGSEA come from the germline V gene. Trimming removed 6 bases from V and 9 bases from J, with 18 bases in between. CDR3 in amino acids: CSVLRGKTSEQFF. The CDR3 nucleotides are TGCAGCGTCTTGCGCGGGAAGACCAGTGAGCAGTTCTTC.

This rearrangement joins TRBV7-3 to TRBJ2-3; TRBD2 aligns across 9 bases. V lost 3 bases to trimming and J lost 1 base; unmatched junction nucleotides: 17. Per germline, CDR1 SGHTA and CDR2 FQGTGA. This CDR3 is 20 amino acids long. CDR3 sequence reads: CASSFGRRLAAGGGTDTQYF. The CDR3 region has the DNA TGTGCCAGCAGCTTCGGACGGCGACTAGCGGCCGGAGGTGGCACAGATACGCAGTATTTT.

CDR3 residues: CASSLVTGKDTF. Written as DNA, the CDR3 is TGTGCCAGCAGCTTAGTAACGGGCAAGGACACCTTC. The rearrangement joins TRBV11-2 to TRBJ1-2, with D unclear. Trimming left V 1 base short and J 12 bases short, with 12 bases between. The CDR3 length is 12 residues. CDR1 is SGHAT, CDR2 FQNNGV, per germline. The full variable domain, its missing parts supplied by reference TRBV11-2 and TRBJ1-2, is EAGVAQSPRYKIIEKRQSVAFWCNPISGHATLYWYQQILGQGPKLLIQFQNNGVVDDSQLPKDRFSAERLKGVDSTLKIQPAKLEDSAVYLCASSLVTGKDTFGSGTRLTVV.

The chain combines TRBV30 with TRBJ2-5; the match to TRBD1 covers 8 bases. The CDR3 contains 15 residues. Germline V gene lookup returns CDR1 GTSNPN and CDR2 SVGIG (reference sequence). The trim removed 1 base at V and 5 bases at J, leaving 9 bases unmatched. The DNA of the CDR3 is TGTGCCTGGAGTGCAACCCAGGGGGCAACCGAGACCCAGTACTTC. It codes for CAWSATQGATETQYF. Using reference TRBV30 and TRBJ2-5 for the parts outside the CDR3, the full variable domain is SQTIHQWPATLVQPVGSPLSLECTVEGTSNPNLYWYRQAAGRGLQLLFYSVGIGQISSEVPQNLSASRPQDRQFILSSKKLLLSDSGFYLCAWSATQGATETQYFGPGTRLLVL.

This chain links TRBV5-1 with TRBJ2-3, with 7 bases that match TRBD1. This CDR3 comprises 15 residues. Germline CDR1 is SGHRS and CDR2 is YFSETQ. V lost 0 bases to trimming and J lost 3 bases; unmatched junction nucleotides: 4. The CDR3 region is CASSLATGETDTQYF. The CDR3 nucleotides are TGCGCCAGCAGCTTGGCCACAGGGGAGACAGATACGCAGTATTTT.

This clone was found once. The V call is TRBV11-2, the J call TRBJ2-1; the D is unclear. CDR1 and CDR2 from the germline V gene are SGHAT and FQNNGV. The CDR3 runs to 15 residues. V dropped 1 base and J dropped 4 bases, with 11 bases sitting between them. CDR3 bases: TGTGCCAGCAGCTTAGTCCCCCCAACTTACAATGAGCAGTTCTTC. Its translation: CASSLVPPTYNEQFF.

Notes on this clone: Other DNA sequences in the sample encode the same CDR3. This chain links TRBV6-1 with TRBJ1-1; no firm D call. CDR3 size: 13 residues. V gave up 8 bases and J gave up 0 bases, with 10 bases separating them. CDR1 MNHNS and CDR2 SASEGT come from the germline V gene. CDR3 in amino acids: CASRLKLNTEAFF. CDR3 nucleotides: TGTGCCAGCCGACTTAAGCTGAACACTGAAGCTTTCTTT.

V and J are TRBV7-2 and TRBJ2-5; 7 bases align to TRBD1. Germline CDR1 reads SGHTA; CDR2 reads FQGNSA. The V and J ends lost 5 bases and 4 bases, in that order; junction bases with no gene match: 7. This CDR3 region has 14 residues. The CDR3 DNA is TGTGCCAGCAGCCACGCCGACAGGGCAGAGACCCAGTACTTC. This translates into CASSHADRAETQYF.

The rearrangement uses TRBV11-2 and TRBJ1-2, with 10 nucleotides matching TRBD1. Germline trimming cut 3 bases from V and 4 bases from J; bases unmatched to any gene: 8. The CDR3 has 16 residues. Germline lookup yields CDR1 SGHAT and CDR2 FQNNGV. CDR3 DNA: TGTGCCAGCAGCTTGGCGGGACAGGGGCTAAGCTATGGCTACACCTTC. Its protein product is CASSLAGQGLSYGYTF.

The chain is built from TRBV7-6 and TRBJ1-2, with unresolved D. Germline V gives CDR1 SGHVS, CDR2 FNYEAQ. This CDR3 is built from 15 residues. V lost 5 bases, J lost 4 bases, and 17 bases lay in between. This CDR3 reads CASSENNGKTYGYTF. In DNA form, the CDR3 reads TGTGCCAGCAGCGAGAATAATGGAAAGACCTATGGCTACACCTTC.

This chain uses TRBV9 with TRBJ2-1; tentatively, D is TRBD2 (5 bases). V was trimmed by 4 bases and J by 12 bases, leaving 29 bases between them. There are 17 residues in the CDR3. CDR1 is SGDLS, CDR2 YYNGEE, per germline. The CDR3 DNA follows: TGTGCCAGCAGCATCCTTGAGGATACTAGAGGCGTAGGGCTGCAGTTCTTC. Its protein product is CASSILEDTRGVGLQFF.

On this clone itself: This same CDR3 is encoded by further DNA sequences in the sample. J is TRBJ1-2 and V is TRBV19; a possible D gene is TRBD1 (5 bases). CDR1 and CDR2 from the germline V gene are LNHDA and SQIVND (reference sequence). The CDR3 covers 13 residues. Trimming stripped 3 bases from V and 1 base from J, with 6 bases between. In DNA, the CDR3 is TGTGCCAGTAGTATCCAGGGTAACTATGGCTACACCTTC. Translated, it gives CASSIQGNYGYTF.

The DNA for the CDR3 is TGTGCCAGCAGTACTGGAGGGCCAAGGTCCTACGAGCAGTACTTC. It yields the protein CASSTGGPRSYEQYF. The gene calls are TRBV28 and TRBJ2-7, with D perhaps TRBD2 (6 bases). V gave up 5 bases and J gave up 1 base, with 15 bases separating them. Germline CDR1 and CDR2: MDHEN and SYDVKM. This CDR3 has 15 residues.

The chain links TRBV2 to TRBJ2-4; 12 positions agree with TRBD2. Per the germline V gene, CDR1 is SNHLY and CDR2 is FYNNEI. With V trimmed by 3 bases and J by 1 base, 10 bases remained unmatched. This CDR3 has 19 residues. This chain's CDR3 is CASSDRSTSGRTAKNIQYF. The CDR3 bases are TGTGCCAGCAGTGACCGATCGACTAGCGGGAGAACGGCCAAAAACATTCAGTACTTC.